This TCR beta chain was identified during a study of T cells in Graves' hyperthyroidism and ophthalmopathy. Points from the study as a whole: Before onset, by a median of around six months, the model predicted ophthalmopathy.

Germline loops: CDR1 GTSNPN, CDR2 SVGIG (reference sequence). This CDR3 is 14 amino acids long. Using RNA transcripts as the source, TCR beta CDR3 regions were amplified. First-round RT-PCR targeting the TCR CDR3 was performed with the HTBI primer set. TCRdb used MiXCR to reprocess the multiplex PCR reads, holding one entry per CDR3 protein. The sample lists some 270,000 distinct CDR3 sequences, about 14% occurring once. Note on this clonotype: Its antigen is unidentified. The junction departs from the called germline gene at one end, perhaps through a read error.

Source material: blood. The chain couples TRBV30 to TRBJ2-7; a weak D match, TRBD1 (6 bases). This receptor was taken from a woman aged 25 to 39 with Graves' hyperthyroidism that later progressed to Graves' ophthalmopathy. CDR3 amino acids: CAWGVFAGVAEQCF. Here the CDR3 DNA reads TGTGCCTGGGGTGTGTTTGCAGGGGTGGCCGAGCAGTGCTTC.